This T cell receptor (beta chain) was identified during a study of T-cell memory formation after mild COVID-19. Study-level information: TCR clusters mostly belonged to single donors.

Study results and limitations: Clones contracting over day 15 to 85 were CD4/CD8 balanced, with later expanders leaning CD4+. Cross-reactive memory apparently joined, as some responding clones appeared in pre-infection memory.

This clonotype was seen only a few times. Its cognate antigen is unknown. J lost 6 bases, V lost 4 bases, and 10 bases had no gene match. Looked up from germline, CDR1 is SGHKS and CDR2 is YYEKEE (reference sequence). The CDR3 is 15 amino acids. TCRdb used MiXCR to reprocess the 5' RACE reads, holding one entry per CDR3 protein. The data hold some 490,000 distinct CDR3 sequences, with about 20% observed a single time. The sequenced sample was PBMCs or a T cell subset sorted from them (not recorded which). This clonotype originated in an adult woman who had mild COVID-19 (a few samples of this study predate the infection). Cell type and time point are not known. The J gene is TRBJ2-7, the V gene TRBV5-5; 10 bases are a match to TRBD2. CDR3: CASSNSVSGGFEQYF. The CDR3 nucleotides are TGTGCCAGCAGCAACTCCGTTAGCGGGGGGTTCGAGCAGTACTTC.